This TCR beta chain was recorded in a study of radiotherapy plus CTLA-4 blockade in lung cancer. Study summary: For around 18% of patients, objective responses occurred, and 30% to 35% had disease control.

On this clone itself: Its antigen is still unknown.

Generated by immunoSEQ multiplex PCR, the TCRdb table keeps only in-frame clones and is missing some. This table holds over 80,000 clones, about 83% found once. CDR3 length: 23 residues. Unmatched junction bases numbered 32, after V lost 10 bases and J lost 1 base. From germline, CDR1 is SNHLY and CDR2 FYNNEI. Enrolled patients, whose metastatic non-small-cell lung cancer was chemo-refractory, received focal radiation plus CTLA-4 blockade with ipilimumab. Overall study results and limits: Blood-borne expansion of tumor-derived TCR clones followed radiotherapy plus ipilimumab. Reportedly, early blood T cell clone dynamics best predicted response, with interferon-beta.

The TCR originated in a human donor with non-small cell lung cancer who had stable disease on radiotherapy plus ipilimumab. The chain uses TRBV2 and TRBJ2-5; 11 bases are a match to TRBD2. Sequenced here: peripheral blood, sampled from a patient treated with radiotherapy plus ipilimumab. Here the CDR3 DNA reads TGTGCCACCCAGGGCTTCGGAGCTAGCGGGGGGACGGGCGGAGAATTAGGCCAAGAGACCCAGTACTTC. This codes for CATQGFGASGGTGGELGQETQYF. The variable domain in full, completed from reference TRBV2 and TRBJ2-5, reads EPEVTQTPSHQVTQMGQEVILRCVPISNHLYFYWYRQILGQKVEFLVSFYNNEISEKSEIFDDQFSVERPDGSNFTLKIRSTKLEDSAMYFCATQGFGASGGTGGELGQETQYFGPGTRLLVL.